This TCR beta chain was sequenced during a study of immune cell composition in non-small cell lung cancer. Study as a whole: Lung adenocarcinoma or squamous carcinoma made up most tumours. Study-wide findings and caveats: Lung squamous cell carcinoma tumours had significantly higher top 10 clone scores and productive clonality than lung adenocarcinoma. Tumour TCR-beta clonality was not significantly tied to smoking pack-years.

The method was immunoSEQ multiplex PCR; TCRdb's version includes in-frame clones alone and lacks a portion of them. The table has fewer than 3,500 clones, 81% seen once. CDR1 and CDR2 from the germline V gene are MNHNS and SASEGT. The CDR3 sequence is 15 residues long. With 1 base clipped from V and 5 bases from J, the junction kept 7 bases outside the gene matches. In the case of this clone: Antigen specificity is unknown.

Frozen unsorted single-cell suspensions supplied the genomic DNA. The chain couples TRBV6-1 to TRBJ1-2, with TRBD1 identical over 7 bases. Sequencing input: lung tumor tissue. This receptor was identified in a human donor with non-small cell lung cancer. Written as DNA, the CDR3 is TGTGCCAGCAGTGAAGGTCTAGGGGGCGGGTATGGCTACACCTTC. This translates into CASSEGLGGGYGYTF.